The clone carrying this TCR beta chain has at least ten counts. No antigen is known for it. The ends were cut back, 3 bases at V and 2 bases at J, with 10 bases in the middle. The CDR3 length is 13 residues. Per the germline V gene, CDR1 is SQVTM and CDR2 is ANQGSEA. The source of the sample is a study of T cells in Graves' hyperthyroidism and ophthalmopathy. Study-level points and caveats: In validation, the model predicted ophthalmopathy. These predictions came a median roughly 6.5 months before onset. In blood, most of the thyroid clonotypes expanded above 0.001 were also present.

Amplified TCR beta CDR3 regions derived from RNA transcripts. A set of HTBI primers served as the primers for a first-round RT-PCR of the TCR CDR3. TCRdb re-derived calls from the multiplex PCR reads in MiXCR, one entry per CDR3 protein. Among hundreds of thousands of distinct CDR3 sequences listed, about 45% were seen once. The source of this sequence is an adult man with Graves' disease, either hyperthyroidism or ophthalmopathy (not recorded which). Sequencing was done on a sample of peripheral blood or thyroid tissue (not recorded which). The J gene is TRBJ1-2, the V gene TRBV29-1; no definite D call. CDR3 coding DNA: TGCAGCGTTGACCAGAGCCCCAACTATGGCTACACCTTC. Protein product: CSVDQSPNYGYTF.